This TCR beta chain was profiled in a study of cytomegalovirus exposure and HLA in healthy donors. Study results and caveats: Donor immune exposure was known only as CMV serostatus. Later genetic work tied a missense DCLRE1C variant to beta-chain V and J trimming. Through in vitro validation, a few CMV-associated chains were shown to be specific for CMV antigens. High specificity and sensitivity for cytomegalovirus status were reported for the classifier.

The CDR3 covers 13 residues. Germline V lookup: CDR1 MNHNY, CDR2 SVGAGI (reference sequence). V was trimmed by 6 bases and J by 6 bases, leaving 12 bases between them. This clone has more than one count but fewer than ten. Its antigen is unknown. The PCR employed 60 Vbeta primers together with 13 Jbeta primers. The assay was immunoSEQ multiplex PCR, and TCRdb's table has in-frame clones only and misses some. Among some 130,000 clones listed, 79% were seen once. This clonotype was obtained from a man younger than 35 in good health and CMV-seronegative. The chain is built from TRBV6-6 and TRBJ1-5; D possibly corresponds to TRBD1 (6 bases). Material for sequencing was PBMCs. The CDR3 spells CASRMTGFQPQHF. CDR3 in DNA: TGTGCCAGCAGAATGACAGGTTTTCAGCCCCAGCATTTT.